This is a list of T cell receptor beta chains from one sample in a study of beta chain features in type 1 diabetes. Produced via immunoSEQ multiplex PCR; TCRdb's table is partial and in-frame only. The table includes hundreds of thousands of clones, over 11% detected once. The material sequenced was naive CD4+ T cells from blood. The receptor source for this set is a man younger than 35 with type 1 diabetes. Both conserved end residues are part of each CDR3. Fields, in order: V gene, clone size, CDR3 protein. Size is stated for part of the rows, as once, few or many counts, or as a class when the clone is expanded.

v_gene: TRBV28
abundance: -
CDR3aa: CASSLRQNEKLFF

v_gene: TRBV29-1
abundance: -
CDR3aa: CSSPGTDYNEQFF

v_gene: TRBV2
abundance: -
CDR3aa: CASSERTGGSNTGELFF

v_gene: TRBV28
abundance: -
CDR3aa: CASRPPGQGAPYEQYF

v_gene: TRBV29-1
abundance: -
CDR3aa: CSVEGDSSYEQYF

v_gene: TRBV4-1
abundance: few
CDR3aa: CASSHGLVGYYEQYF

v_gene: TRBV9
abundance: few
CDR3aa: CASSVSGTQQDTQYF

v_gene: TRBV6-1
abundance: -
CDR3aa: CASNLAGTLNTEAFF

v_gene: TRBV7-2
abundance: -
CDR3aa: CASSLAGQNQPQHF

v_gene: TRBV7-2
abundance: -
CDR3aa: CASSLGTRKDTQYF

v_gene: TRBV23-1
abundance: few
CDR3aa: CASSQSRDRGRETQYF

v_gene: TRBV30
abundance: -
CDR3aa: CASRTGKGTDTQYF

v_gene: TRBV7-8
abundance: -
CDR3aa: CASSLDRGTGSSPLHF

v_gene: TRBV6-5
abundance: few
CDR3aa: CAGSLDSSNYGYTF

v_gene: TRBV6-5
abundance: few
CDR3aa: CASSSLGLEETQYF

v_gene: TRBV25-1
abundance: -
CDR3aa: CASSEGTGTKNIQYF

v_gene: TRBV28
abundance: -
CDR3aa: CASRTIQETQYF

v_gene: TRBV7-2
abundance: few
CDR3aa: CASSLDGLNIQYF

v_gene: TRBV7-6
abundance: few
CDR3aa: CASSRGGADTEAFF

v_gene: TRBV10-3
abundance: -
CDR3aa: CAISPLELRDSWDTQYF

v_gene: TRBV19
abundance: -
CDR3aa: CASSFSGNGIQYF

v_gene: TRBV6-5
abundance: -
CDR3aa: CASSYSTRLGQGEQYF

v_gene: TRBV15
abundance: few
CDR3aa: CATSPARVDATDTQYF

v_gene: TRBV7-2
abundance: -
CDR3aa: CASSLGAGSYEQYF

v_gene: TRBV7-3
abundance: once
CDR3aa: CASSLTSGQGQETQYF

v_gene: TRBV5-1
abundance: -
CDR3aa: CASRRDVSSYEQYF

v_gene: TRBV15
abundance: few
CDR3aa: CATSRDGVSQYF

v_gene: TRBV28
abundance: -
CDR3aa: CASSNTDLSYNEQFF

v_gene: TRBV2
abundance: few
CDR3aa: CASRVRNTEAFF

v_gene: TRBV30
abundance: -
CDR3aa: CACRGGYPYQETQYF

v_gene: TRBV27
abundance: -
CDR3aa: CASSPTAVYGYTF

v_gene: TRBV19
abundance: -
CDR3aa: CASRLQTGGNYEQYF

v_gene: TRBV9
abundance: -
CDR3aa: CASSVGTGYGYTF

v_gene: TRBV28
abundance: -
CDR3aa: CASSLSRRRSSYEQYF

v_gene: TRBV2
abundance: -
CDR3aa: CASAGPPSNEQFF

v_gene: TRBV30
abundance: few
CDR3aa: CAWRGTGYSGNTIYF

v_gene: TRBV7-6
abundance: -
CDR3aa: CASSLRWDSDTQYF

v_gene: TRBV30
abundance: few
CDR3aa: CAWSVIHRYGYTF

v_gene: TRBV29-1
abundance: few
CDR3aa: CSAPTSGRSDTQYF

v_gene: TRBV7-9
abundance: few
CDR3aa: CASSLAGSNRLDEQFF

v_gene: TRBV7-2
abundance: -
CDR3aa: CASSLASVPNEQFF

v_gene: TRBV28
abundance: few
CDR3aa: CASSLGQGPQETQYF

v_gene: TRBV7-9
abundance: -
CDR3aa: CASSPGAETQYF

v_gene: TRBV7-9
abundance: few
CDR3aa: CASSLRAGNSYEQYF

v_gene: TRBV5-1
abundance: -
CDR3aa: CASSSGSSTDTQYF